The 29 T cell receptor beta chains given below trace back to one sample, sequenced in a study of technical replicates of blood from several donors. Assay used: immunoSEQ multiplex PCR; TCRdb lists only in-frame clones, some missing. The table has under 85,000 clones, just under 97% seen once. The sequenced material came from T cells isolated from PBMCs. All receptors derive from a human donor in good health.

Only one count was recorded for this clone. The chain joins TRBV28 to TRBJ2-7; D gene ambiguous. The CDR3 covers 11 residues. V shed 8 bases and J shed 0 bases, with 5 bases lying between them. Germline V gives CDR1 MDHEN, CDR2 SYDVKM. Written as DNA, the CDR3 is TGTGCCAGCGAGTCCTCCTACGAGCAGTACTTC. As protein: CASESSYEQYF.

A single count supports this clone. The V gene is TRBV5-1, the J gene TRBJ2-7; TRBD1 matches 10 bases. This CDR3 comprises 14 residues. Losses at the gene ends were 7 bases for V and 0 bases for J; bases not matched to a gene: 4. From germline, CDR1 is SGHRS and CDR2 YFSETQ. The CDR3, as DNA: TGCGCCAGCGGGGGACAGGGGAGCTCCTACGAGCAGTACTTC. Translated, it gives CASGGQGSSYEQYF.

The J gene is TRBJ1-6, the V gene TRBV9, with TRBD1 matching over 7 bases. J lost 5 bases, V lost 3 bases, and 11 bases had no gene match. This CDR3 is built from 17 residues. CDR1 is SGDLS, CDR2 YYNGEE, per germline. This chain's CDR3 is CASSGDQGGFHNSPLHF. CDR3 DNA sequence: TGTGCCAGCAGCGGGGATCAAGGGGGCTTCCATAATTCACCCCTCCACTTT.

As regards this clone: Relative to the germline gene, one junction end is altered; a read error may explain this. This chain links TRBV7-7 with TRBJ2-5, with a possible D match to TRBD2 (5 bases). This CDR3 is 16 amino acids long. Germline V lookup: CDR1 SSHAT, CDR2 FNYEAQ (reference sequence). The CDR3 nucleotides are TGTGCTAGCAGCCCAGCAGGAGGAGTGTACCAAGAGACCCAGTACTTC. Amino acid sequence: CASSPAGGVYQETQYF.

The chain uses TRBV29-1 and TRBJ2-7; tentative D call: TRBD2 (6 bases). This CDR3 is 12 amino acids long. CDR1 is SQVTM and CDR2 is ANQGSEA in the germline V gene. V was clipped by 4 bases and J by 5 bases, with 12 bases between them. The CDR3 nucleotides read TGCAGCGTTGGGGCGGGGAAGGACGAGCAGTACTTC. It specifies CSVGAGKDEQYF.

The chain carries TRBV6-1 and TRBJ2-7; D possibly corresponds to TRBD2 (6 bases). This CDR3 spans 14 amino acids. From germline, CDR1 is MNHNS and CDR2 SASEGT. Trimming left V 7 bases short and J 5 bases short, with 18 bases between. The CDR3 nucleotides are TGTGCCAGCATCTCGGGAGAGGGGTCCCACGAGCAGTACTTC. Protein: CASISGEGSHEQYF.

This clone was observed once. The V call is TRBV7-6, the J call TRBJ2-2, with D possibly being TRBD1 (5 bases). Germline V CDR1 and CDR2: SGHVS, FNYEAQ. The CDR3 is 16 residues long. V dropped 1 base and J dropped 1 base, with 10 bases sitting between them. CDR3 residues: CASSLGPGQNTGELFF. CDR3 DNA sequence: TGTGCCAGCAGCTTAGGGCCAGGGCAGAACACCGGGGAGCTGTTTTTT.

The chain employs TRBV6-1 and TRBJ1-5; 7 nucleotides line up with TRBD1. J gave up 4 bases and V 5 bases, and 5 bases lay outside the gene matches. Germline loops: CDR1 MNHNS, CDR2 SASEGT. The CDR3 has 14 residues. CDR3: CASSIQGFNQPQHF. CDR3 DNA: TGTGCCAGCAGTATACAGGGGTTTAATCAGCCCCAGCATTTT.

The J gene is TRBJ2-7, the V gene TRBV30; tentative D call: TRBD2 (5 bases). Germline V gene sequence: CDR1 GTSNPN, CDR2 SVGIG (reference sequence). CDR3 size: 14 residues. V was pared by 0 bases and J by 4 bases, with 13 bases between. The CDR3 protein is CAWSVLDSRYEQYF. CDR3 sequence (DNA): TGTGCCTGGAGTGTACTAGATAGTCGGTACGAGCAGTACTTC. Drawing the rest from reference TRBV30 and TRBJ2-7, the complete variable domain is SQTIHQWPATLVQPVGSPLSLECTVEGTSNPNLYWYRQAAGRGLQLLFYSVGIGQISSEVPQNLSASRPQDRQFILSSKKLLLSDSGFYLCAWSVLDSRYEQYFGPGTRLTVT.

The CDR3 here is CASSVASGDRPYNEQFF. CDR3 sequence (DNA): TGTGCCAGCAGCGTAGCTTCCGGGGATAGGCCCTACAATGAGCAGTTCTTC. This rearrangement joins TRBV9 to TRBJ2-1; possible D gene TRBD2, 5 bases. The CDR3 sequence is 17 residues long. Trimming took off 0 bases at V and 2 bases at J, with 15 bases between the two ends. Looked up from germline, CDR1 is SGDLS and CDR2 is YYNGEE.

The J gene is TRBJ1-2, the V gene TRBV7-2; D is uncertain. This CDR3 is 16 amino acids long. V lost 0 bases and J lost 5, with 16 bases in between. Germline lookup yields CDR1 SGHTA and CDR2 FQGNSA. The CDR3 DNA is TGTGCCAGCAGCTTAGCATCCGGGATATCGGGATATGGCTACACCTTC. Translating it yields CASSLASGISGYGYTF.

Turning to this clone: Other DNA sequences in this specimen translate into the identical CDR3. V usage is TRBV5-1 and J usage is TRBJ1-5, with TRBD1 matching over 7 bases. The ends lost 0 bases at V and 4 bases at J; junction bases unmatched: 4. The CDR3 covers 15 residues. From germline, CDR1 is SGHRS and CDR2 YFSETQ. The CDR3 DNA sequence: TGCGCCAGCAGCTTGGGTGGGACAGAAAATCAGCCCCAGCATTTT. It specifies CASSLGGTENQPQHF.

J is TRBJ1-6 and V is TRBV25-1; TRBD1 aligns across 9 bases. The CDR3 runs 13 residues. Germline V gene sequence: CDR1 MGHDK, CDR2 SYGVNS. V was pared by 6 bases and J by 7 bases, with 1 base of the junction left unmatched. The CDR3 loop reads CASRGQGNSPLHF. The DNA for the CDR3 is TGTGCCAGCAGGGGACAGGGAAATTCACCCCTCCACTTT.

The chain employs TRBV11-2 and TRBJ2-6; 13 bases are a match to TRBD2. The V segment lost 5 bases and the J segment 3 bases; nucleotides outside the gene matches: 10. The CDR3 has 19 amino acids. Looked up from germline, CDR1 is SGHAT and CDR2 is FQNNGV. The CDR3 DNA is TGTGCCAGCAGCAAACTAGCGGGAGGGCCGGCGCTTGGGGCCAACGTCCTGACTTTC. Translation: CASSKLAGGPALGANVLTF.

The gene calls are TRBV5-6 and TRBJ2-2; D remains unclear. The CDR3 contains 16 residues. Germline lookup yields CDR1 SGHDT and CDR2 YYEEEE. The V and J ends lost 4 bases and 0 bases respectively, with 13 bases between them. The chain's CDR3 is CASSRRRPANTGELFF. The DNA of the CDR3 is TGTGCCAGCAGCCGAAGGAGACCGGCGAACACCGGGGAGCTGTTTTTT. Using reference TRBV5-6 and TRBJ2-2 for the parts outside the CDR3, the full variable domain is DAGVTQSPTHLIKTRGQQVTLRCSPKSGHDTVSWYQQALGQGPQFIFQYYEEEERQRGNFPDRFSGHQFPNYSSELNVNALLLGDSALYLCASSRRRPANTGELFFGEGSRLTVL.

The V gene is TRBV6-6, the J gene TRBJ1-5; unclear D gene. CDR1 is MNHNY and CDR2 is SVGAGI in the germline V gene (reference sequence). The CDR3 contains 16 residues. The V and J ends lost 0 bases and 2 bases respectively, with 11 bases between them. The DNA for the CDR3 is TGTGCCAGCAGTTACTCGATGGGCGGGGGCAATCAGCCCCAGCATTTT. It encodes CASSYSMGGGNQPQHF.

This sequence joins TRBV28 and TRBJ2-7, with a weak D call TRBD1 (5 bases). Germline loops: CDR1 MDHEN, CDR2 SYDVKM. This CDR3 region has 15 residues. V lost 3 bases to trimming and J lost 2 bases, with 14 bases between them. The CDR3 sequence is CASSFSETDPYEQYF. The DNA for the CDR3 is TGTGCCAGCAGTTTTTCGGAGACAGATCCCTACGAGCAGTACTTC.

The CDR3 reads CASSQAEGEDYEQYF. The CDR3 DNA reads TGCGCCAGCAGCCAAGCTGAAGGGGAGGACTACGAGCAGTACTTC. This chain joins TRBV4-1 and TRBJ2-7, with D possibly TRBD2 on 6 matching bases. CDR3 length: 15 residues. V shed 1 base and J shed 3 bases, with 13 bases lying between them. Germline CDR1 is MGHRA and CDR2 is YSYEKL.

The chain uses TRBV30 and TRBJ2-1, with 7 bases lining up with TRBD2. This CDR3 spans 15 amino acids. CDR1 GTSNPN and CDR2 SVGIG come from the germline V gene (reference sequence). The CDR3 here is CAALGVRAGHNEQFF. The CDR3 coding sequence is TGTGCTGCCCTTGGCGTTCGAGCGGGGCACAATGAGCAGTTCTTC.

This sequence joins TRBV5-6 and TRBJ2-2; D possibly corresponds to TRBD2 (5 bases). CDR1 is SGHDT and CDR2 is YYEEEE in the germline V gene. Trimming stripped 2 bases from V and 4 bases from J, with 15 bases between. The CDR3 is 16 amino acids. CDR3 DNA: TGTGCCAGCAGCTTACGGCTTCCACGGGGCACCGGGGAGCTGTTTTTT. Its protein product is CASSLRLPRGTGELFF.

The chain has TRBV19 and TRBJ2-7, with a tentative D call TRBD1 (6 bases). This CDR3 is built from 15 residues. Trimming pared 3 bases from V and 7 bases from J, leaving 19 bases between. Looked up from germline, CDR1 is LNHDA and CDR2 is SQIVND (reference sequence). The chain's CDR3 is CASSIGRTALGEQYF. DNA of the CDR3: TGTGCCAGTAGTATCGGTCGGACAGCCCTAGGGGAGCAGTACTTC.

The V and J genes are TRBV5-1 and TRBJ1-1; 8 positions agree with TRBD1. The CDR3 loop spans 19 amino acids. Looked up from germline, CDR1 is SGHRS and CDR2 is YFSETQ. J lost 2 bases, V lost 4 bases, and 19 bases had no gene match. CDR3 in DNA: TGCGCCAGCAGCCTGGTCCCGGGACAGGTCGGGGAAGGAAACACTGAAGCTTTCTTT. Protein: CASSLVPGQVGEGNTEAFF.

This sequence joins TRBV5-1 and TRBJ2-7, with D perhaps matching TRBD2 (5 bases). Germline assignment: CDR1 SGHRS and CDR2 YFSETQ. The germline V and J ends were trimmed by 0 bases and 10 bases, with 8 bases remaining between them. The CDR3 runs to 11 residues. CDR3: CASSLAGVQYF. The CDR3 bases are TGCGCCAGCAGCTTGGCCGGGGTCCAGTACTTC.

This clone has just one count. In nucleotides, the CDR3 is TGCAGCGTTGATCGTAGTGTGGGGCAGGGAGATACGCAGTATTTT. This encodes CSVDRSVGQGDTQYF. The gene calls are TRBV29-1 and TRBJ2-3; D is perhaps TRBD1 (5 bases). Germline V gene data show CDR1 as SQVTM and CDR2 as ANQGSEA. The V end was cut by 3 bases, the J end by 5 bases, with 18 bases between. There are 15 residues in the CDR3.

The chain joins TRBV5-5 to TRBJ2-7; perhaps TRBD1 as D (6 bases). The V end lost 0 bases, the J end lost 4 bases, and 8 bases lay between the germline ends. The CDR3 length is 13 residues. Germline values: CDR1 SGHKS, CDR2 YYEKEE (reference sequence). The CDR3 DNA reads as TGTGCCAGCAGCTTGGACAGGGCTTACGAGCAGTACTTC. This gives the protein CASSLDRAYEQYF. Complete variable domain (other parts from reference TRBV5-5 and TRBJ2-7): DAGVTQSPTHLIKTRGQQVTLRCSPISGHKSVSWYQQVLGQGPQFIFQYYEKEERGRGNFPDRFSARQFPNYSSELNVNALLLGDSALYLCASSLDRAYEQYFGPGTRLTVT.

The CDR3 DNA follows: TGTGCCAGCAGCTTTCGGGGGGGGATGAACACTGAAGCTTTCTTT. Its protein is CASSFRGGMNTEAFF. The chain couples TRBV5-4 to TRBJ1-1, with a possible D match to TRBD1 (5 bases). CDR3 length equals 15 residues. CDR1 and CDR2 (germline): SGHNT, YYREEE (reference sequence). V gave up 2 bases and J gave up 0 bases, with 11 bases separating them.

V and J are TRBV2 and TRBJ2-5; D gene ambiguous. The CDR3 is 10 amino acids. Germline-derived CDR1 and CDR2 are SNHLY and FYNNEI. Trimming stripped 3 bases from V and 9 bases from J, with 5 bases between. The CDR3 protein is CASSDRAQYF. In DNA, the CDR3 is TGTGCCAGCAGTGATCGTGCCCAGTACTTC.

J is TRBJ2-7 and V is TRBV27; 7 nucleotides line up with TRBD1. Germline trimming cut 3 bases from V and 1 base from J; bases unmatched to any gene: 3. The length of the CDR3 is 14 residues. The germline V gene has CDR1 MNHEY and CDR2 SMNVEV (reference sequence). This CDR3 reads CASSLDRRSYEQYF. Here the CDR3 DNA reads TGTGCCAGCAGTTTGGACAGGCGATCCTACGAGCAGTACTTC.

The chain employs TRBV6-1 and TRBJ2-7, with D possibly matching TRBD1 (5 bases). CDR1 is MNHNS, CDR2 SASEGT, per germline. V lost 2 bases and J 5 bases, leaving 16 bases between the germline ends. The CDR3 runs to 15 residues. The CDR3 nucleotides read TGTGCCAGCAGTGAATGGGGCAGGGATGGCGACGAGCAGTACTTC. This gives the protein CASSEWGRDGDEQYF.